A selection of T cell receptor beta chains follows, all from one sample in a study of blood T cell repertoires in COVID-19. Method: immunoSEQ multiplex PCR; TCRdb's copy keeps in-frame clones and lacks some. The sample records approximately 250,000 clones, roughly 88% being singletons. Sequenced sample: PBMCs or T cells enriched from blood (not recorded which). These receptors were taken from a middle-aged woman with acute COVID-19. Both conserved end residues are part of each CDR3. D genes are given only for firm matches. Some rows have no size entry. The others give once, few or many, or a class for an expanded clone.

V gene	D gene	J gene	clone size	CDR3 protein	CDR3 DNA
TRBV11-3	.	TRBJ2-3	few	CASSPWTVTDTQYF	TGTGCCAGCAGCCCGTGGACTGTCACAGATACGCAGTATTTT
TRBV25-1	.	TRBJ1-1	.	CASSGLISTEAFF	TGTGCCAGCAGTGGCCTGATCAGCACTGAAGCTTTCTTT
TRBV11-2	.	TRBJ1-1	once	CASSLEIGTEAFF	TGTGCCAGCAGCTTAGAGATCGGGACTGAAGCTTTCTTT
TRBV27	.	TRBJ1-2	.	CASRLRAVDYGYTF	TGTGCCAGCAGACTAAGAGCTGTGGACTATGGCTACACCTTC
TRBV19	.	TRBJ1-2	.	CASRSGGNYGYTF	TGTGCCAGCCGTTCGGGGGGGAACTATGGCTACACCTTC
TRBV5-1	TRBD2	TRBJ2-2	.	CASSSYPPAGGLGDTGELFF	TGCGCCAGCAGCTCCTACCCCCCAGCGGGGGGTCTCGGGGACACCGGGGAGCTGTTTTTT
TRBV4-3	TRBD2	TRBJ2-1	once	CASSQDRAGTYNEQFF	TGCGCCAGCAGCCAAGATCGAGCGGGAACATACAATGAGCAGTTCTTC
TRBV27	TRBD1	TRBJ2-7	once	CASSLGGTGTYEQYF	TGTGCCAGCAGTTTAGGTGGGACAGGGACCTACGAGCAGTACTTC
TRBV24-1	.	TRBJ2-2	.	CATSDFSRGKVGELFF	TGTGCCACCAGTGATTTTTCCAGGGGAAAGGTCGGGGAGCTGTTTTTT
TRBV13	.	TRBJ1-5	.	CASSRTAIGNQPQHF	TGTGCCAGCAGCCGGACAGCGATAGGCAATCAGCCCCAGCATTTT
TRBV7-9	TRBD2	TRBJ2-2	.	CASSSPGTSGRANTGELFF	TGTGCCAGCAGCTCGCCCGGGACTAGCGGGAGGGCGAACACCGGGGAGCTGTTTTTT
TRBV18	.	TRBJ2-1	.	CASSPDARAYNEQFF	TGTGCCAGCTCACCGGACGCGAGGGCCTACAATGAGCAGTTCTTC
TRBV5-1	TRBD1	TRBJ2-2	few	CASSLATGSRGELFF	TGCGCCAGCAGCTTGGCGACAGGGTCAAGGGGGGAGCTGTTTTTT
TRBV27	TRBD1	TRBJ1-6	.	CASSGRQGVGNSPLHF	TGTGCCAGCAGTGGTAGACAGGGGGTAGGTAATTCACCCCTCCACTTT
TRBV15	.	TRBJ1-2	.	CATSTVPKIYGYTF	TGTGCCACCAGCACGGTACCCAAGATCTATGGCTACACCTTC
TRBV5-1	.	TRBJ1-2	.	CASSFEVNYGYTF	TGCGCCAGCAGCTTTGAGGTTAACTATGGCTACACCTTC
TRBV6-6	TRBD2	TRBJ2-3	.	CASSYSSGGGTDTQYF	TGTGCCAGCAGTTACTCTAGCGGGGGGGGAACAGATACGCAGTATTTT
TRBV19	.	TRBJ2-3	.	CASREASTDTQYF	TGTGCCAGTAGAGAGGCTAGCACAGATACGCAGTATTTT
TRBV7-6	.	TRBJ2-2	.	CASSPTTGNTGELFF	TGTGCCAGCAGCCCCACAACAGGGAACACCGGGGAGCTGTTTTTT
TRBV9	.	TRBJ2-2	.	CASSPSDSGGGELFF	TGTGCCAGCAGCCCTTCGGACTCTGGTGGCGGGGAGCTGTTTTTT
TRBV9	TRBD2	TRBJ2-1	.	CASSVTSGGAYNEQFF	TGTGCCAGCAGCGTGACTAGCGGGGGGGCCTACAATGAGCAGTTCTTC
TRBV3-1/TRBV3-2	.	TRBJ1-6	.	CASSQNRDYNSPLHF	TGTGCCAGCAGCCAAAACAGGGATTATAATTCACCCCTCCACTTT
TRBV7-8	.	TRBJ1-6	.	CASSLGPGDSPLHF	TGTGCCAGCAGCTTAGGACCCGGGGATTCACCCCTCCACTTT
TRBV7-2	TRBD1	TRBJ1-6	.	CASSRDRGISPLHF	TGTGCCAGCAGCCGTGACAGGGGGATCTCACCCCTCCACTTT
TRBV23-1	.	TRBJ2-6	.	CASSPNTGTGANVLTF	TGCGCCAGCAGTCCAAATACAGGGACCGGGGCCAACGTCCTGACTTTC
TRBV7-2	.	TRBJ1-5	.	CASSLVSTGKNQPQHF	TGTGCCAGCAGCTTAGTTTCCACAGGGAAAAATCAGCCCCAGCATTTT
TRBV27	.	TRBJ1-6	.	CASSFLEGTSPLHF	TGTGCCAGCAGTTTTTTGGAGGGGACTTCACCCCTCCACTTT
TRBV28	.	TRBJ2-7	.	CASSGTSPSYEQYF	TGTGCCAGCAGTGGGACATCTCCCTCCTACGAGCAGTACTTC
TRBV6-5	.	TRBJ1-2	.	CASSALEPGTGGYTF	TGTGCCAGCAGCGCTCTAGAGCCAGGTACAGGTGGCTACACCTTC
TRBV5-1	TRBD1	TRBJ1-4	.	CASSLGPGTGEKLFF	TGCGCCAGCAGCTTGGGTCCAGGGACAGGAGAAAAACTGTTTTTT
TRBV18	TRBD2	TRBJ2-5	.	CASSPLLAGLETQYF	TGTGCCAGCTCACCCCTACTAGCGGGGTTGGAGACCCAGTACTTC
TRBV9	TRBD1	TRBJ2-6	.	CASSVDRVSGANVLTF	TGTGCCAGCAGCGTTGACAGGGTCTCTGGGGCCAACGTCCTGACTTTC
TRBV11-2	.	TRBJ1-1	.	CASSLLPRRSSNTEAFF	TGTGCCAGCAGCTTACTTCCCAGGAGGTCCTCGAACACTGAAGCTTTCTTT
TRBV28	.	TRBJ1-1	.	CASSSSISTEAFF	TGTGCCAGCAGTTCTAGTATAAGCACTGAAGCTTTCTTT
TRBV5-4	.	TRBJ1-2	.	CASSLAGEGNYGYTF	TGTGCCAGCAGCTTGGCGGGGGAAGGGAACTATGGCTACACCTTC
TRBV6-2/TRBV6-3	TRBD2	TRBJ2-1	.	CASSYHTPASGINEQFF	TGTGCCAGCAGTTATCACACACCGGCTAGCGGGATAAATGAGCAGTTCTTC
TRBV7-7	.	TRBJ2-1	once	CASSLVGGADEQFF	TGTGCCAGCAGCTTAGTTGGGGGCGCAGATGAGCAGTTCTTC
TRBV7-6	.	TRBJ1-6	.	CASSLGRTANSPLHF	TGTGCCAGCAGCTTAGGGCGGACAGCGAATTCACCCCTCCACTTT
TRBV5-5	.	TRBJ2-5	.	CASSPNPVRETQYF	TGTGCCAGCAGTCCAAACCCGGTCCGCGAGACCCAGTACTTC
TRBV11-3	.	TRBJ2-1	.	CASSTGGGGFHNEQFF	TGTGCCAGCAGCACGGGGGGCGGCGGTTTCCACAATGAGCAGTTCTTC
TRBV19	.	TRBJ2-7	.	CASSIGRAYEQYF	TGTGCCAGTAGTATCGGCAGGGCCTACGAGCAGTACTTC
TRBV5-5	.	TRBJ2-7	.	CASSPGTYSVEQYF	TGTGCCAGCAGTCCCGGGACATATAGTGTCGAGCAGTACTTC
TRBV19	.	TRBJ1-6	.	CASSSSGSYNSPLHF	TGTGCCAGTAGTTCTAGTGGCTCCTATAATTCACCCCTCCACTTT
TRBV29-1	TRBD2	TRBJ2-5	.	CSVGSASGGSETQYF	TGCAGCGTTGGTTCCGCTAGCGGGGGATCAGAGACCCAGTACTTC
TRBV27	.	TRBJ1-5	.	CATNPLGAGNQPQHF	TGTGCCACCAACCCTTTGGGGGCCGGGAATCAGCCCCAGCATTTT
TRBV10-1	.	TRBJ2-5	.	CASSPGIETQYF	TGCGCCAGCAGCCCAGGGATCGAGACCCAGTACTTC
TRBV10-3	TRBD1	TRBJ2-2	once	CATGQGANTGELFF	TGTGCCACAGGACAGGGGGCGAACACCGGGGAGCTGTTTTTT
TRBV19	TRBD1	TRBJ1-3	.	CASSFTGDSGNTIYF	TGTGCCAGTAGTTTTACAGGGGACTCTGGAAACACCATATATTTT
TRBV18	.	TRBJ1-4	.	CASSPERRGGEKLFF	TGTGCCAGCTCACCAGAGAGGAGGGGCGGTGAAAAACTGTTTTTT
TRBV30	.	TRBJ1-6	.	CAWSVEGPGSPLHF	TGTGCCTGGAGTGTAGAGGGCCCGGGGTCACCCCTCCACTTT
TRBV28	TRBD2	TRBJ2-1	.	CASSPTPLPLAGGPLDEQFF	TGTGCCAGCAGCCCTACGCCTCTTCCTCTAGCGGGAGGGCCTTTAGATGAGCAGTTCTTC
TRBV29-1	.	TRBJ2-2	few	CSVAGSGELFF	TGCAGCGTTGCAGGGTCCGGGGAGCTGTTTTTT
TRBV9	.	TRBJ2-5	once	CASSVGGSGNGETQYF	TGTGCCAGCAGCGTAGGAGGGTCGGGGAACGGAGAGACCCAGTACTTC
TRBV27	.	TRBJ1-1	.	CASRAGASWDTEAFF	TGTGCCAGCCGAGCGGGGGCGAGCTGGGACACTGAAGCTTTCTTT